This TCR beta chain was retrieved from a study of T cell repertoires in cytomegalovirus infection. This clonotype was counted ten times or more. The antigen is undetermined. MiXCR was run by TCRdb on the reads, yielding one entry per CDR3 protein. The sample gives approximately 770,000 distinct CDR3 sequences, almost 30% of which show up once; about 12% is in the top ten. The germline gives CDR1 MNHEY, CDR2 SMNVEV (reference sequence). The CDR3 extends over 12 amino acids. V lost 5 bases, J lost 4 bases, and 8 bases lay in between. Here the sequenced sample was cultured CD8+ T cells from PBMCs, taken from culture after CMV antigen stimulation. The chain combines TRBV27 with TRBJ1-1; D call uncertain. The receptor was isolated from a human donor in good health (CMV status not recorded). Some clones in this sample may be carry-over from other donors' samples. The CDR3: CASSQLGTEAFF. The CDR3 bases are TGTGCCAGCAGTCAACTCGGCACTGAAGCTTTCTTT.